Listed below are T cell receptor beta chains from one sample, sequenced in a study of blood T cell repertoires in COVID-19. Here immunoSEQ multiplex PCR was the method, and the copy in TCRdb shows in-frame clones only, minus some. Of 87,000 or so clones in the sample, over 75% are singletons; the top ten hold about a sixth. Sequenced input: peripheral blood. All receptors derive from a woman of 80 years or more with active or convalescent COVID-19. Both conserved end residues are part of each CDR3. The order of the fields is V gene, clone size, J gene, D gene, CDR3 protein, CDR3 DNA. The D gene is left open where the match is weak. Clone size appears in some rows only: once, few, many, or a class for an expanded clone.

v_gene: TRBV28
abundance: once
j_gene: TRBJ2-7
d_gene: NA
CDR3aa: CASSHLVPRGSGGLGQYF
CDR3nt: TGTGCCAGCAGTCACTTAGTACCCAGAGGAAGTGGTGGGTTGGGGCAGTACTTC

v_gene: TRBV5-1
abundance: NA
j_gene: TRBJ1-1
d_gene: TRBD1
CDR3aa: CASSSQGGSTEAFF
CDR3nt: TGCGCCAGCAGCTCACAGGGGGGGAGCACTGAAGCTTTCTTT

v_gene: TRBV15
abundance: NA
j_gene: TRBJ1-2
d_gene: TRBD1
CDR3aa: CATSRAGTGDYGYTF
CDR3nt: TGTGCCACCAGCAGAGCCGGGACAGGGGACTATGGCTACACCTTC

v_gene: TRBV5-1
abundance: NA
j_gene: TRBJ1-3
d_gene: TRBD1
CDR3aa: CASSLGQGVGNTIYF
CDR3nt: TGCGCCAGCAGTCTAGGACAGGGTGTTGGAAACACCATATATTTT

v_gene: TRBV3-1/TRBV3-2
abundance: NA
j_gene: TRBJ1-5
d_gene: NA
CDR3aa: CASSPLRGSNQPQHF
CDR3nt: TGTGCCAGCAGCCCCCTCCGGGGTAGCAATCAGCCCCAGCATTTT

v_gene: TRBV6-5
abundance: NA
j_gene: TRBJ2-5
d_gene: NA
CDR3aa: CASSLNFLQETQYF
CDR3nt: TGTGCCAGCAGTCTTAATTTTCTGCAAGAGACCCAGTACTTC

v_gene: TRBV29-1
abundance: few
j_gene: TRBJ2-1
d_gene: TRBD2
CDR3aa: CSVGTSGSLGVF
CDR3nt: TGCAGCGTTGGAACTAGCGGGAGTCTAGGGGTCTTC

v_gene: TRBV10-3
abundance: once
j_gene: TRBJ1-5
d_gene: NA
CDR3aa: CAISEGGGGNQPQHF
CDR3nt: TGTGCCATCAGTGAGGGGGGAGGGGGCAATCAGCCCCAGCATTTT

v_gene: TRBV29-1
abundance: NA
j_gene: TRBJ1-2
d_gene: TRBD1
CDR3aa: CSVEGTGPNYGYTF
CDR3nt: TGCAGCGTTGAAGGGACAGGTCCTAACTATGGCTACACCTTC

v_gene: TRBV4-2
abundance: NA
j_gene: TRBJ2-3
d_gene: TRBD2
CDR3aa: CASSQEGGSTDTQYF
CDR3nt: TGTGCCAGCAGCCAAGAAGGCGGGAGTACAGATACGCAGTATTTT

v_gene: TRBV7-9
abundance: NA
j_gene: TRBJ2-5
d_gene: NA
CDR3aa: CASSTAKRGETQYF
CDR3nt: TGTGCCAGCAGCACGGCTAAAAGAGGAGAGACCCAGTACTTC

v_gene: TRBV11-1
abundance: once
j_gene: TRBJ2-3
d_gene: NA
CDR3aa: CASSLDRGTDTQYF
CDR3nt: TGTGCCAGCAGCTTAGACAGGGGCACAGATACGCAGTATTTT

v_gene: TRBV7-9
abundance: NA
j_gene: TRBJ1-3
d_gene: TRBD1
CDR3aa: CASSLGTGGSTGNTIYF
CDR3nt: TGTGCCAGCAGCTTGGGGACAGGGGGCTCAACTGGAAACACCATATATTTT

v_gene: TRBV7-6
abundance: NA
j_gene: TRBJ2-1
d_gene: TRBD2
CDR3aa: CASSFSGSSYNEQFF
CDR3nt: TGTGCCAGCAGCTTCAGCGGGAGCTCCTACAATGAGCAGTTCTTC

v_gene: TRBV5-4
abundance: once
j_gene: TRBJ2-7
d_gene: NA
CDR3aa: CASSFYTGSAYEQYF
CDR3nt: TGTGCCAGCAGCTTTTATACAGGGTCGGCCTACGAGCAGTACTTC

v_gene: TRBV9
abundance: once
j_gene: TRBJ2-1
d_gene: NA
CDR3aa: CASSVGGSTSNEQFF
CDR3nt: TGTGCCAGCAGCGTAGGAGGAAGTACCAGCAATGAGCAGTTCTTC